Each of the 16 T cell receptor beta chains below was sequenced from the same sample in a study of blood T cell repertoires in COVID-19. Only in-frame clones appear in the TCRdb table, and some are missing; sequencing was by immunoSEQ multiplex PCR. The sample includes around 68,000 clones, roughly 84% of them seen just once. Sequences were obtained from peripheral blood. These receptors originate from a woman aged 50 to 65 with acute or convalescent COVID-19.

The rearrangement joins TRBV29-1 to TRBJ2-2; 7 bases match TRBD2. Per the germline V gene, CDR1 is SQVTM and CDR2 is ANQGSEA. This CDR3 is 11 amino acids long. The V and J ends lost 0 bases and 13 bases, in that order; junction bases with no gene match: 2. The CDR3, as DNA: TGCAGCGTTGAAGATGGGAGGGGGCTGTTTTTT. Its translation: CSVEDGRGLFF.

The chain has TRBV19 and TRBJ1-1; 9 bases align to TRBD1. V lost 2 bases and J lost 1; bases outside the gene matches: 8. The CDR3 is made up of 17 amino acids. Germline CDR1 is LNHDA and CDR2 is SQIVND (reference sequence). CDR3 DNA sequence: TGTGCCAGTAGTATATGGAGAACAGGGGGCGAGAACACTGAAGCTTTCTTT. Protein product: CASSIWRTGGENTEAFF.

V is TRBV19 and J is TRBJ1-5, with 10 positions matching TRBD1. The CDR3 loop spans 15 amino acids. Per germline, CDR1 LNHDA and CDR2 SQIVND (reference sequence). V was pared by 3 bases and J by 6 bases, with 5 bases of the junction left unmatched. CDR3: CASSISGQGIQPQHF. CDR3 DNA sequence: TGTGCCAGTAGTATCTCGGGACAGGGGATTCAGCCCCAGCATTTT.

V is TRBV7-3 and J is TRBJ1-2, with a possible D match to TRBD1 (6 bases). The CDR3 has 16 residues. Trimming shortened V by 4 bases and J by 8 bases, and 23 bases separated the two germline ends. Germline V gene sequence: CDR1 SGHTA, CDR2 FQGTGA. The CDR3 nucleotides read TGTGCCAGCAGCTACCGTAGGGCCAGAGGGGGTTGCGGCTACACCTTC. Amino acids: CASSYRRARGGCGYTF.

For the CDR3, the DNA is TGTGCCAGCAGTGAATCCGGAAAAGAGGGCGTCCTGACTTTC. It is translated as CASSESGKEGVLTF. This sequence joins TRBV6-1 and TRBJ2-6; TRBD2 might be the D (5 bases). This CDR3 is built from 14 residues. Deletions cut 2 bases from V and 12 bases from J, with 14 bases between. Germline CDR1 MNHNS, CDR2 SASEGT.

The chain has TRBV28 and TRBJ2-7; TRBD1 might be the D (9 bases). The germline gives CDR1 MDHEN, CDR2 SYDVKM. V dropped 5 bases and J dropped 2 bases, with 22 bases sitting between them. The CDR3 has 17 amino acids. The chain's CDR3 is CASSPGGGQGGTYEQYF. The DNA for the CDR3 is TGTGCCAGCAGTCCCGGGGGGGGACAGGGCGGAACCTACGAGCAGTACTTC.

The V gene is TRBV27, the J gene TRBJ1-5, with D maybe TRBD1 (6 bases). Germline V CDR1 and CDR2: MNHEY, SMNVEV (reference sequence). The CDR3 is 13 residues long. V lost 5 bases and J lost 3, with 8 bases in between. The DNA of the CDR3 is TGTGCCAGCAGTCAGGGGTACAATCAGCCCCAGCATTTT. It is translated as CASSQGYNQPQHF.

The V call is TRBV7-6, the J call TRBJ2-3; 10 positions agree with TRBD2. This CDR3 is built from 15 residues. CDR1 SGHVS and CDR2 FNYEAQ come from the germline V gene. Losses at the gene ends were 5 bases for V and 3 bases for J; bases not matched to a gene: 5. CDR3 in amino acids: CASSPGLALTDTQYF. Here the CDR3 DNA reads TGTGCCAGCAGCCCGGGACTAGCGTTAACAGATACGCAGTATTTT. The full variable domain, completed using reference TRBV7-6 and TRBJ2-3, is GAGVSQSPRYKVTKRGQDVALRCDPISGHVSLYWYRQALGQGPEFLTYFNYEAQQDKSGLPNDRFSAERPEGSISTLTIQRTEQRDSAMYRCASSPGLALTDTQYFGPGTRLTVL.

This clone was observed a handful of times. The chain recombines TRBV15 with TRBJ1-1; D remains unclear. V was trimmed by 6 bases and J by 5 bases, leaving 19 bases between them. CDR1 and CDR2 from the germline V gene are LNHNV and YYDKDF (reference sequence). The CDR3 loop spans 15 amino acids. The CDR3, as DNA: TGTGCCACCAGTCCAAGGCGGGAGTGGGATACTGAAGCTTTCTTT. It yields the protein CATSPRREWDTEAFF.

The gene calls are TRBV4-3 and TRBJ2-1, with 11 positions matching TRBD1. After removal of 4 bases from V and 2 bases from J, the junction contained 10 bases not matched to a gene. CDR1 and CDR2 from the germline V gene are LGHNA and YSLEER. CDR3 length equals 18 residues. The CDR3, as DNA: TGCGCCAGCAGCCCGGACAGGGGGCCAACGACAACCTACAATGAGCAGTTCTTC. Its translation: CASSPDRGPTTTYNEQFF.

The chain carries TRBV30 and TRBJ2-1; 10 bases line up with TRBD2. The V gene end was trimmed by 6 bases and the J gene end by 9 bases; junction bases not matched to a gene: 8. The CDR3 spans 13 residues. The germline gives CDR1 GTSNPN, CDR2 SVGIG (reference sequence). The CDR3 nucleotides are TGTGCCTGCCCCTCCCTAGCGGGAGTTGAGCAGTTCTTC. Amino acids: CACPSLAGVEQFF.

This chain connects TRBV5-1 to TRBJ2-1, with no clear D. CDR1 is SGHRS and CDR2 is YFSETQ in the germline V gene. The CDR3 covers 15 residues. The V end was cut by 2 bases, the J end by 3 bases, with 12 bases between. CDR3 nucleotide sequence: TGCGCCAGCAGCTTTGAGACCAGCGACTACAATGAGCAGTTCTTC. It is translated as CASSFETSDYNEQFF.

The chain has TRBV7-2 and TRBJ2-7, with D unclear. The germline V gene encodes CDR1 SGHTA and CDR2 FQGNSA. V was cut by 5 bases and J by 7 bases, with 18 bases left in between. The CDR3 spans 14 residues. The chain's CDR3 is CASSPFDGASEQYF. In nucleotides, the CDR3 is TGTGCCAGCAGCCCATTCGACGGAGCCTCAGAGCAGTACTTC.

V usage is TRBV9 and J usage is TRBJ2-7, with 7 nucleotides matching TRBD1. Looked up from germline, CDR1 is SGDLS and CDR2 is YYNGEE. The CDR3 contains 18 residues. V gave up 0 bases and J gave up 3 bases; unmatched junction bases: 15. CDR3 sequence reads: CASSVEDFLQGVGYEQYF. CDR3 bases: TGTGCCAGCAGCGTAGAGGATTTTCTTCAGGGGGTAGGCTACGAGCAGTACTTC.

The chain is built from TRBV19 and TRBJ2-2; the D gene is possibly TRBD1 (5 bases). V was clipped by 3 bases and J by 5 bases, with 13 bases between them. CDR1 is LNHDA and CDR2 is SQIVND in the germline V gene (reference sequence). The CDR3 length is 15 residues. CDR3 nucleotide sequence: TGTGCCAGTAGTATTCCAAACAGGTCAACCGGGGAGCTGTTTTTT. Its protein is CASSIPNRSTGELFF.

This chain connects TRBV6-5 to TRBJ2-1; 10 bases fit TRBD2. Germline values: CDR1 MNHEY, CDR2 SVGAGI. The CDR3 runs 14 residues. J was trimmed by 8 bases and V by 5 bases; bases with no gene match: 6. DNA of the CDR3: TGTGCCAGCAGTCCTAGCGGGAGCAGCCATGAGCAGTTCTTC. Its translation: CASSPSGSSHEQFF.